This T cell receptor beta chain is from a study of T cells in Graves' hyperthyroidism and ophthalmopathy. Exclusion of a patient resulted from uncontrolled infection, other autoimmune disease, pregnancy or lactation. The germline V gene has CDR1 DFQATT and CDR2 SNEGSKA (reference sequence). This CDR3 has 15 residues. V lost 6 bases and J 2 bases, leaving 19 bases between the germline ends. This clonotype was counted at least ten times. The target antigen is unknown. General observations from the study: Blood shared most expanded thyroid clonotypes above 0.001.

Amplification targeted TCR beta CDR3 regions from RNA transcripts. The TCR CDR3 first-round RT-PCR relied on the HTBI primer set. TCRdb re-analysed the multiplex PCR reads in MiXCR, keeping a single row per CDR3 protein. The repertoire has about 510,000 distinct CDR3 sequences, roughly 45% of them found once; the top ten carry about 45%. The sequence was obtained from an adult woman with Graves' disease, either hyperthyroidism or ophthalmopathy (not recorded which). The J gene is TRBJ1-1, the V gene TRBV20-1; D not resolved. Sequencing was done on a sample of peripheral blood or thyroid tissue (not recorded which). Here the CDR3 DNA reads TGCAGTGCCCCCTCTCGCGGCAGGCTTAACACTGAAGCTTTCTTT. Its protein is CSAPSRGRLNTEAFF.